This T cell receptor beta chain was identified in a study of shared clonotypes between healthy human individuals. Partitioning of CD4+ cells yielded a CD45RA+ naive subset and a CD45RA-negative memory subset. The CDR3 covers 16 residues. The V gene lost 0 bases and the J gene lost 3 bases, with 13 bases spanning the gap. Germline lookup yields CDR1 SGHRS and CDR2 YFSETQ. Clones were sequenced by immunoSEQ multiplex PCR, and TCRdb holds only the in-frame ones, with some missing. The sample holds roughly 2.2 million clones; about nine tenths are singletons and the top ten take about 0.41%. The chain has TRBV5-1 and TRBJ1-3; perhaps TRBD1 as D (5 bases). Material for sequencing was naive CD4+ T cells from PBMCs. Subset reported: CD45RA+ positively selected. The TCR was taken from a man younger than 30 in good health. Some clones in this sample may be carry-over from other donors' samples. Written as DNA, the CDR3 is TGCGCCAGCAGCTTGGAGGCCAGGGTCGGTGGAAACACCATATATTTT. It codes for CASSLEARVGGNTIYF.